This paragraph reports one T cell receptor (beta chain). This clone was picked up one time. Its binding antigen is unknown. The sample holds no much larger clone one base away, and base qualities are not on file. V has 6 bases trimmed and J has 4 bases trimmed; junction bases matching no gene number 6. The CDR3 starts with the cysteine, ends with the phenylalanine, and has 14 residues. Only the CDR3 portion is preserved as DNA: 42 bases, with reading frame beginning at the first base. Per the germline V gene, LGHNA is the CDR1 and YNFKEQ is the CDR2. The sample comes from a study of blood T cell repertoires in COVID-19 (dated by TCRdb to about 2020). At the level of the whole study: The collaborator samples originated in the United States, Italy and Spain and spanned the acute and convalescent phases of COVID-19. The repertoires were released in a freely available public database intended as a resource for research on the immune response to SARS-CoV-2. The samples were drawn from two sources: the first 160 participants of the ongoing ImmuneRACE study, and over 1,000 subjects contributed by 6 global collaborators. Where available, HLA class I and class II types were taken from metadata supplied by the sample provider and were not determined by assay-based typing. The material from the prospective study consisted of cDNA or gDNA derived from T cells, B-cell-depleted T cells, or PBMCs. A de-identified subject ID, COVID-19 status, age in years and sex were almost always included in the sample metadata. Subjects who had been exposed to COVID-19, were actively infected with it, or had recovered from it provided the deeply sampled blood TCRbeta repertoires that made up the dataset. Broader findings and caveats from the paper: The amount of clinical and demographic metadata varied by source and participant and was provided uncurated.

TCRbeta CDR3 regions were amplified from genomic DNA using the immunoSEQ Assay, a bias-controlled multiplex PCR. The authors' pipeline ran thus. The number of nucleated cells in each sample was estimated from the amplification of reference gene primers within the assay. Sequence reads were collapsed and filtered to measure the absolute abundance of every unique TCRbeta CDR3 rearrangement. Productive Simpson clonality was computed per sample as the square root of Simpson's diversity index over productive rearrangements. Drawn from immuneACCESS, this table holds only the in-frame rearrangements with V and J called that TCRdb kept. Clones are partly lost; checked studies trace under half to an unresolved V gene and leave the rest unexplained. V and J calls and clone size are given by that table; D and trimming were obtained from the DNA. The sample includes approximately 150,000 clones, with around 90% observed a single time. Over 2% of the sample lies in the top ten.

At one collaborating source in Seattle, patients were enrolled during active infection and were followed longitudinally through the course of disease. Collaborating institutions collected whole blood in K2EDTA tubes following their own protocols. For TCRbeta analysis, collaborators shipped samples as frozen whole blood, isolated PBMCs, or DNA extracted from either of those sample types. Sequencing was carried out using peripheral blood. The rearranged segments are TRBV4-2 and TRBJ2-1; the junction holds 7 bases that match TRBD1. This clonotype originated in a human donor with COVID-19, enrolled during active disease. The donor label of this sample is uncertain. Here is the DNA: TGTGCCAGCAGAGTAGGGACAGAGTACAATGAGCAGTTCTTC. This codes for CASRVGTEYNEQFF.